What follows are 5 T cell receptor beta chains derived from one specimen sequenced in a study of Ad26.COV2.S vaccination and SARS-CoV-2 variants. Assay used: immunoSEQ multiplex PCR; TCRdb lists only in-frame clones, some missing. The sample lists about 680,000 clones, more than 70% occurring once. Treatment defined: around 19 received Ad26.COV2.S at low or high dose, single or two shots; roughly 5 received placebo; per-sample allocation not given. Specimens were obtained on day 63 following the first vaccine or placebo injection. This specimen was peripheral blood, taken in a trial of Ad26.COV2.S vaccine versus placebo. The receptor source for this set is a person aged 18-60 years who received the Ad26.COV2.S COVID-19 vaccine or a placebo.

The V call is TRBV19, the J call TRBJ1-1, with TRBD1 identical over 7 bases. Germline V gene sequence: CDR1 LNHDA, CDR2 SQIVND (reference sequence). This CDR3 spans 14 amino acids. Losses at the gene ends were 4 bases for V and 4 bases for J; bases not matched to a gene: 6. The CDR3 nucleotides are TGTGCCAGTAGTACCACAGGGGTGGCCACTGAAGCTTTCTTT. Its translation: CASSTTGVATEAFF.

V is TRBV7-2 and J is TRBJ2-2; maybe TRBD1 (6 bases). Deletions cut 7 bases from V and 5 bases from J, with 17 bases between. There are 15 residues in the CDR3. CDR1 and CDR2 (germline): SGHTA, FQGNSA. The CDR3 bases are TGTGCCAGCACCCTTCGGACAGTTTGGACCGGGGAGCTGTTTTTT. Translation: CASTLRTVWTGELFF.

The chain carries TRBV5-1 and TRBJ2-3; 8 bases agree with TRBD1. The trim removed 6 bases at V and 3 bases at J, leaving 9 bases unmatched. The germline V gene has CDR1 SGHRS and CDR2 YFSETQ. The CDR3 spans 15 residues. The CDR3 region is CASTYRGSKTDTQYF. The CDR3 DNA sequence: TGCGCCAGCACCTACAGGGGGTCAAAGACAGATACGCAGTATTTT.

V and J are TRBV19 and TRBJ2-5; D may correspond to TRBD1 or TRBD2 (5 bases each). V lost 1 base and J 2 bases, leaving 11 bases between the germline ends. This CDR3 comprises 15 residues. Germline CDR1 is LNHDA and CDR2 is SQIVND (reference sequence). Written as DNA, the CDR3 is TGTGCCAGTAGTATAGGGGGGAACTCTCAAGAGACCCAGTACTTC. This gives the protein CASSIGGNSQETQYF.

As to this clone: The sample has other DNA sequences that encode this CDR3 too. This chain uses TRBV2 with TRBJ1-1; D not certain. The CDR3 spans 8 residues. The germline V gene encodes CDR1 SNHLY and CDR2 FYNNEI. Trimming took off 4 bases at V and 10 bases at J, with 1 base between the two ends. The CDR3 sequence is CASSGAFF. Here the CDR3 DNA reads TGTGCCAGCAGTGGAGCTTTCTTT.